This entry lists 9 T cell receptor beta chains sequenced from one sample in a study of identical twins. Each CDR3 protein gets one entry after TCRdb re-called the 5' RACE reads with MiXCR. The top ten clones hold 1.9% of a sample with fewer than 250,000 distinct CDR3 sequences, 6% to 9% of them seen once. A further study also used this sample, focusing on yellow fever vaccine responses in identical twins.

Input material: memory (CD45RO+) T cells sorted from blood. The receptor source for this set is a woman younger than 30 in good health.

This chain links TRBV12-3 or TRBV12-4 with TRBJ2-2; no clear D gene. The CDR3 covers 16 residues. Trimming took 2 bases from V and 1 from J, leaving 11 bases between them. This CDR3 reads CASSLNPGLNTGELFF. The CDR3 DNA reads as TGTGCCAGCAGTTTAAATCCGGGCCTGAACACCGGGGAGCTGTTTTTT.

The chain recombines TRBV7-3 with TRBJ2-3, with D possibly called TRBD1 or TRBD2 (6 bases each). CDR3 size: 15 residues. V lost 8 bases and J 2 bases, leaving 17 bases between the germline ends. In germline, CDR1 is SGHTA, CDR2 FQGTGA. In DNA, the CDR3 is TGTGCCAGCTCGGAGGGGCAGGGGCCCACAGATACGCAGTATTTT. It is translated as CASSEGQGPTDTQYF.

This clonotype was seen at least ten times. The chain has TRBV6-5 and TRBJ1-5; weak D call: TRBD1 (5 bases). V lost 4 bases and J lost 0, with 10 bases in between. Looked up from germline, CDR1 is MNHEY and CDR2 is SVGAGI. The CDR3 runs 15 residues. CDR3 in DNA: TGTGCCAGCAGTTCGACAGTGAATAGCAATCAGCCCCAGCATTTT. Translated: CASSSTVNSNQPQHF.

The chain recombines TRBV20-1 with TRBJ1-2; D may be TRBD1 (5 bases). Germline loops: CDR1 DFQATT, CDR2 SNEGSKA (reference sequence). The CDR3 covers 13 residues. The germline V and J ends were trimmed by 0 bases and 8 bases, with 13 bases remaining between them. This chain's CDR3 is CSARDIGGEGYTF. The CDR3 coding sequence is TGCAGTGCTAGAGATATCGGGGGGGAAGGCTACACCTTC.

This clonotype showed up many times. This chain joins TRBV20-1 and TRBJ2-3; the D is unclear. Trimming removed 2 bases at V and 8 bases at J, with 20 bases between. This CDR3 has 15 residues. Germline values: CDR1 DFQATT, CDR2 SNEGSKA (reference sequence). The CDR3 here is CSARIRTAPARTQYF. The CDR3 DNA sequence: TGCAGTGCTAGAATTCGCACCGCTCCTGCCCGTACGCAGTATTTT.

The gene calls are TRBV10-3 and TRBJ1-2, with a weak D call TRBD1 (6 bases). Deletions cut 6 bases from V and 3 bases from J, with 8 bases between. Germline V gene data show CDR1 as ENHRY and CDR2 as SYGVKD. The CDR3 runs 12 residues. As DNA, the CDR3 is TGTGCCATCAGGAGACAGGACTATGGCTACACCTTC. It specifies CAIRRQDYGYTF.

This clonotype was detected only a few times. This CDR3 is CASSLATSGGETQYF. The CDR3 nucleotides read TGCGCCAGCAGCTTGGCCACTAGCGGGGGAGAGACCCAGTACTTC. The chain employs TRBV5-1 and TRBJ2-5; 11 bases fit TRBD2. Germline loops: CDR1 SGHRS, CDR2 YFSETQ. The junction had 2 bases not matched to a gene; V was cut back by 0 bases and J by 4 bases. CDR3 length: 15 amino acids.

This clonotype was found many times. The chain recombines TRBV29-1 with TRBJ2-5; the D gene is possibly TRBD2 (5 bases). Trimming stripped 5 bases from V and 0 bases from J, with 13 bases between. Germline CDR1 SQVTM, CDR2 ANQGSEA. This CDR3 is 14 amino acids long. CDR3 nucleotide sequence: TGCAGCGTTTTTTCGGGGTTCCACCAAGAGACCCAGTACTTC. Translation: CSVFSGFHQETQYF. The full variable domain, in which reference TRBV29-1 and TRBJ2-5 provide the parts outside the CDR3, is SAVISQKPSRDICQRGTSLTIQCQVDSQVTMMFWYRQQPGQSLTLIATANQGSEATYESGFVIDKFPISRPNLTFSTLTVSNMSPEDSSIYLCSVFSGFHQETQYFGPGTRLLVL.

This clonotype was seen ten or more times. V usage is TRBV4-3 and J usage is TRBJ2-1, with a possible D match to TRBD2 (5 bases). V lost 0 bases and J 8 bases, leaving 17 bases between the germline ends. Germline loops: CDR1 LGHNA, CDR2 YSLEER. CDR3 length: 16 residues. The CDR3 bases are TGCGCCAGCAGCCAAGAACTGGCGGGCGGTATGGATGAGCAGTTCTTC. It yields the protein CASSQELAGGMDEQFF.